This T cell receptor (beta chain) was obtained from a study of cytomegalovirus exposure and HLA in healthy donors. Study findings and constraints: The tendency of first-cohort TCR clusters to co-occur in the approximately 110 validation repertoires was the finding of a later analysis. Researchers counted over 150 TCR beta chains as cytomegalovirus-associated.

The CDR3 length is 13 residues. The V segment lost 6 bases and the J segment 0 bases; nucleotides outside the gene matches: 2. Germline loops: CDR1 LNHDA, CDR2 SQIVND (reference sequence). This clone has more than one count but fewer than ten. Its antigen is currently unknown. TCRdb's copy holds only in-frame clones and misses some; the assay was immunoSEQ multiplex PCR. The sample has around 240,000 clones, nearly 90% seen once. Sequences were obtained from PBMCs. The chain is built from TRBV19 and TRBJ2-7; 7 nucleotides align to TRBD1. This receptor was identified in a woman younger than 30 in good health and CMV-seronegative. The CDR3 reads CASSDRVSYEQYF. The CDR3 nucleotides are TGTGCCAGTAGCGACAGGGTCTCCTACGAGCAGTACTTC.